Listed below are T cell receptor beta chains from one sample, sequenced in a study of shared clonotypes between healthy human individuals. Sequenced by immunoSEQ multiplex PCR; TCRdb stores in-frame clones only, minus some. The repertoire includes approximately 740,000 clones, 80% to 95% of them detected once, and 24% sits in the top ten. The sample comprised naive CD8+ T cells sorted from blood. These TCRs come from a man younger than 40 in good health. The CDR3 runs from the conserved cysteine through the conserved F or W. D genes are given only for firm matches. The listing skips clone size in some rows; elsewhere it reads once, few, many or a size class.

clone size: .; J gene: TRBJ2-1; D gene: .; V gene: TRBV7-3; CDR3 protein: CASSSIGGNQDEQFF; CDR3 DNA: TGTGCCAGCAGCTCGATCGGGGGAAATCAGGATGAGCAGTTCTTC
clone size: .; J gene: TRBJ2-1; D gene: .; V gene: TRBV18; CDR3 protein: CASSPSDEQFF; CDR3 DNA: TGTGCCAGCTCACCTTCCGATGAGCAGTTCTTC
clone size: .; J gene: TRBJ2-7; D gene: .; V gene: TRBV19; CDR3 protein: CASSIAVSGSYEQYF; CDR3 DNA: TGTGCCAGTAGTATAGCCGTGTCAGGCTCCTACGAGCAGTACTTC
clone size: .; J gene: TRBJ2-1; D gene: TRBD2; V gene: TRBV4-1; CDR3 protein: CASSLSLAGGTYNEQFF; CDR3 DNA: TGCGCCAGCAGCCTTTCCTTAGCGGGAGGGACCTACAATGAGCAGTTCTTC
clone size: .; J gene: TRBJ2-7; D gene: TRBD2; V gene: TRBV7-2; CDR3 protein: CASSPSGRVYEQYF; CDR3 DNA: TGTGCCAGCAGCCCTAGCGGGAGGGTCTACGAGCAGTACTTC
clone size: .; J gene: TRBJ2-2; D gene: TRBD1; V gene: TRBV28; CDR3 protein: CASSPPGQGLAGELFF; CDR3 DNA: TGTGCCAGCAGTCCCCCGGGACAGGGACTGGCCGGGGAGCTGTTTTTT
clone size: .; J gene: TRBJ1-2; D gene: .; V gene: TRBV27; CDR3 protein: CASSSSADYDGYTF; CDR3 DNA: TGTGCCAGCAGCTCCAGTGCCGATTACGATGGCTACACCTTC
clone size: .; J gene: TRBJ2-7; D gene: TRBD1; V gene: TRBV11-2; CDR3 protein: CASSFGTGYEQYF; CDR3 DNA: TGTGCCAGCAGCTTCGGGACAGGCTACGAGCAGTACTTC
clone size: once; J gene: TRBJ2-4; D gene: .; V gene: TRBV7-2; CDR3 protein: CASSLAGIRAKNIQYF; CDR3 DNA: TGTGCCAGCAGCTTAGCGGGCATTAGAGCCAAAAACATTCAGTACTTC
clone size: .; J gene: TRBJ2-1; D gene: TRBD1; V gene: TRBV9; CDR3 protein: CASSAKSGQGYNEQFF; CDR3 DNA: TGTGCCAGCAGCGCAAAATCGGGACAGGGTTACAATGAGCAGTTCTTC
clone size: .; J gene: TRBJ2-7; D gene: TRBD2; V gene: TRBV9; CDR3 protein: CASSPRLAPYEQYF; CDR3 DNA: TGTGCCAGCAGCCCACGACTAGCCCCCTACGAGCAGTACTTC
clone size: .; J gene: TRBJ2-1; D gene: .; V gene: TRBV5-1; CDR3 protein: CASSSGVNEQFF; CDR3 DNA: TGCGCCAGCAGCTCAGGTGTCAATGAGCAGTTCTTC
clone size: .; J gene: TRBJ2-7; D gene: TRBD2; V gene: TRBV27; CDR3 protein: CASTTTSGRRYEQYF; CDR3 DNA: TGTGCCAGCACCACCACGAGCGGGAGGCGATACGAGCAGTACTTC
clone size: .; J gene: TRBJ2-7; D gene: .; V gene: TRBV7-9; CDR3 protein: CASSPWNSSSYEQYF; CDR3 DNA: TGTGCCAGCAGCCCTTGGAATTCCTCCTCCTACGAGCAGTACTTC
clone size: .; J gene: TRBJ2-7; D gene: TRBD2; V gene: TRBV4-1; CDR3 protein: CASSQVAGGSYEQYF; CDR3 DNA: TGCGCCAGCAGCCAAGTCGCGGGAGGGTCCTACGAGCAGTACTTC